This T cell receptor (beta chain) stems from a study of T cell repertoires in cytomegalovirus infection. Study-level background: Based on public TCR beta signatures, there were indications of CMV infection and of a matching HLA type.

Using its own MiXCR run on the reads, TCRdb lists one record per CDR3 protein. Found here are 450,000 to 550,000 distinct CDR3 sequences, more than 15% of them singletons; the top ten hold roughly 25%. Overall study findings and caveats: The study identified carriers of CMV plus the relevant HLA from cumulative public TCR beta family frequency. Predominance within the ex vivo response was attributable to HLA-C-restricted CMV-specific TCR beta clonotypes.

This clonotype was picked up many times. What it binds is unknown. The sample was CD8+ T cells from PBMCs. The sequence derives from a human donor in good health (CMV status not recorded). Some clones in this sample may be carry-over from other donors' samples.

The CDR3 spells CATLSASGPDYEQYF. The CDR3 DNA is TGTGCCACACTATCCGCCTCGGGACCTGACTACGAGCAGTACTTC. The rearrangement links TRBV6-1 to TRBJ2-7; D possibly matches TRBD1 or TRBD2 (5 bases each). The CDR3 sequence is 15 residues long. The germline gives CDR1 MNHNS, CDR2 SASEGT. The V gene lost 10 bases and the J gene lost 3 bases, with 22 bases spanning the gap.